This TCR beta chain was captured by sequencing in a study of blood T cells in healthy people across ages. Study findings and constraints: Unknown CMV status may confound age-related changes in expanded clones.

This clonotype came up a few times. Its target is unknown. Sample-barcoded 5' priming and a J-beta primer mix drove a second PCR of roughly 6 to 12 cycles. The authors tagged each cDNA molecule using a template-switch adaptor with 12 random nucleotides. TCRdb itself ran the 5' RACE reads through MiXCR, one entry per CDR3 protein. The sample holds about 1.6 million distinct CDR3 sequences, around 36% seen once. Every participating donor contributed roughly 10 milliliters of peripheral blood through a draw. CDR3 length equals 16 residues. V gave up 0 bases and J gave up 0 bases, with 13 bases separating them. The germline V gene encodes CDR1 SGDLS and CDR2 YYNGEE.

The material sequenced was blood. The TCR comes from a woman in her 30s in good health. The rearrangement joins TRBV9 to TRBJ2-7; possible D gene TRBD2, 6 bases. This CDR3 reads CASSVDSGFSSYEQYF. The CDR3 region has the DNA TGTGCCAGCAGCGTAGATAGCGGATTCAGCTCCTACGAGCAGTACTTC. The full variable domain, with the rest looked up from reference TRBV9 and TRBJ2-7, is DSGVTQTPKHLITATGQRVTLRCSPRSGDLSVYWYQQSLDQGLQFLIQYYNGEERAKGNILERFSAQQFPDLHSELNLSSLELGDSALYFCASSVDSGFSSYEQYFGPGTRLTVT.